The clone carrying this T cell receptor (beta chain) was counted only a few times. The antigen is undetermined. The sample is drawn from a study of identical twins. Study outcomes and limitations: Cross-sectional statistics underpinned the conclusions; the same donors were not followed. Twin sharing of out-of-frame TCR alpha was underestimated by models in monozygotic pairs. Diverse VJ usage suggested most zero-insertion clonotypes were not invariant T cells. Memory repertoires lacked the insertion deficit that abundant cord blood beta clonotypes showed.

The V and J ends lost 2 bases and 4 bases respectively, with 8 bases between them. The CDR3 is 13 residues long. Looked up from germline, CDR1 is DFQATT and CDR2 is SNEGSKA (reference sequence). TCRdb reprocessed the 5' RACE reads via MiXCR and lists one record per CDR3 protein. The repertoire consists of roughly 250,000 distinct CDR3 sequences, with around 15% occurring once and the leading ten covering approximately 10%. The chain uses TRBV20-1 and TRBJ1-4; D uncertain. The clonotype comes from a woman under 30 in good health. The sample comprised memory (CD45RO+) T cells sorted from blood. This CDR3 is CSARQTNNEKLFF. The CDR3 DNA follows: TGCAGTGCTAGACAGACGAATAATGAAAAACTGTTTTTT.